This record looks at one TCR beta chain sequence and its context. Its specificity is not known. The entry originates in a study of CD8+ T cells in alopecia areata. Study-wide results and limits: Especially in alopecia totalis/universalis, lesional scalp showed greater clonality than normal scalp did. In scalp and blood, many expanded lesional clones persisted during tofacitinib. In scalp, tofacitinib significantly decreased clonality and expanded CD8+ clones among the top 100.

RNA was isolated and reverse transcribed to cDNA, the sequencing template. Sequencing used immunoSEQ multiplex PCR; TCRdb keeps in-frame clones, though not all of them. Here the sample spans about 97,000 clones, just under 60% being singletons. Documented treatment: oral pan-JAK inhibitor, 5-10 mg twice daily. The study team obtained lesional scalp punch biopsies and peripheral blood from alopecia areata patients. The CDR3 covers 18 residues. CDR1 and CDR2 (germline): SGHVS, FNYEAQ. V lost 0 bases to trimming and J lost 0 bases, with 15 bases between them. The specimen comprised CD8+ T cells sorted from blood, sampled at approximately week 56, from a patient treated with tofacitinib. V gene TRBV7-6 combines with J gene TRBJ2-1; D is possibly TRBD1 (5 bases). This clonotype originated in a human donor with alopecia areata. The CDR3 nucleotides read TGTGCCAGCAGCTTAGCCTTGACAGCCCCGGGCTCCTACAATGAGCAGTTCTTC. Translated: CASSLALTAPGSYNEQFF.